This T cell receptor beta chain was identified during a study of cytomegalovirus exposure and HLA in healthy donors. 60 Vbeta and 13 Jbeta primers were used in PCR. Measured with immunoSEQ multiplex PCR; TCRdb has only the in-frame clones, and not every one. The sample carries some 120,000 clones, approximately 61% recorded once. The TCR originated in a man between 25 and 39 years old in good health and CMV-seropositive. The source material was PBMCs.

CDR3 loop: CASSWTGAGTQYF. The CDR3 DNA sequence: TGTGCCAGCAGCTGGACTGGAGCTGGGACCCAGTACTTC. The chain has TRBV7-6 and TRBJ2-5; a weak D match, TRBD2 (5 bases). Germline V CDR1 and CDR2: SGHVS, FNYEAQ. The CDR3 spans 13 residues. V was cut by 4 bases and J by 7 bases, with 13 bases left in between.